Reported below is one T cell receptor (beta chain). TCRdb re-called the RT-PCR reads through MiXCR, storing one row per CDR3 protein. The sample consists of about 620,000 distinct CDR3 sequences, 11% of them appearing once. This sample is part of a study of response to subunit inactivated influenza vaccine. V was pared by 5 bases and J by 1 base, with 5 bases between. Germline-derived CDR1 and CDR2 are DFQATT and SNEGSKA (reference sequence). The CDR3 consists of 11 residues. The data were also submitted as part of a second study, on T cells expressing NK-cell markers. That source adds: UMIs accompanied the 5'RACE template switching by which TCR beta cDNA was made. Sorted CD3+CD56-NKG2C+, CD3+CD56+NKG2C- and CD3+CD56+NKG2C+ T cells were the source of the TCR beta repertoires. Out of eight donors sequenced, seven tested HCMV-seropositive and the remaining one seronegative. Of the CD8+ T cells in about 6 donors, roughly 1.0-7.0% belonged to dominant NKG2C+ clonotypes. Topping the CD3+CD56-NKG2C+ fraction as well were these clonotypes, in four donors.

The receptor's source is a man between 45 and 60 years old who received an inactivated influenza vaccine. The chain joins TRBV20-1 to TRBJ1-2; D gene uncertain. The specimen comprised PBMCs from blood, sampled on the day of vaccination. CDR3 residues: CSALGNYGYTF. The CDR3 nucleotides are TGCAGTGCTCTGGGTAACTATGGCTACACCTTC.